These 20 T cell receptor beta chains were sequenced from one sample in a study of blood T cells in healthy people across ages (dated by TCRdb to the mid-2010s). The library came from 5' RACE. Data came from an Illumina HiSeq 2500. The second PCR ran for about 6 to 11 cycles and used a J-beta primer mix along with a sample-barcoded 5' primer. TCRdb passed the public sequencing reads through fastp at Q25 and MiXCR, retaining productive beta sequences. Each record represents a unique CDR3 protein, reported with the most common genes and DNA among its rows. This sample holds approximately 810,000 distinct CDR3 sequences; around 28% were observed only once. Around 15% of the sample belongs to the ten largest clones. The sequenced material came from blood. These receptors were taken from a woman of 80 years or more in good health.

The V and J genes are TRBV3-1 and TRBJ2-1; D perhaps matches TRBD2 (7 bases). The germline V gene has CDR1 LGHDT and CDR2 YNNKEL (reference sequence). The CDR3 consists of 17 residues. Trimming took off 1 base at V and 13 bases at J, with 26 bases between the two ends. CDR3 DNA: TGTGCCAGCAGCCAAGGCCGGCGAGGGGGGAGGCGGGGGACCCAGTTCTTC. It is translated as CASSQGRRGGRRGTQFF.

This clonotype came up many times. The chain has TRBV10-3 and TRBJ2-3; D tentatively fits TRBD1 or TRBD2 (5 bases each). This CDR3 comprises 17 residues. CDR1 and CDR2 (germline): ENHRY, SYGVKD. Trimming took off 6 bases at V and 3 bases at J, with 22 bases between the two ends. CDR3 in DNA: TGTGCCATCAGCTTAAGTCCCTCCCAGGGACGGACAGATACGCAGTATTTT. As protein: CAISLSPSQGRTDTQYF.

The chain links TRBV2 to TRBJ2-4; possibly TRBD1 for D (5 bases). V was clipped by 2 bases and J by 3 bases, with 14 bases between them. Germline CDR1 reads SNHLY; CDR2 reads FYNNEI. This CDR3 contains 16 residues. The CDR3 spells CASSESRLGLKNIQYF. The CDR3 nucleotides read TGTGCCAGCAGTGAAAGTCGGCTGGGGCTCAAAAACATTCAGTACTTC.

This clonotype was recorded at least ten times. This chain joins TRBV20-1 and TRBJ2-7, with TRBD1 matching over 9 bases. With V trimmed by 0 bases and J by 6 bases, 6 bases remained unmatched. CDR1 is DFQATT and CDR2 is SNEGSKA in the germline V gene (reference sequence). The CDR3 covers 14 residues. CDR3 sequence (DNA): TGCAGTGCTAGAGAGGGACAGGGAGGTTTCGAGCAGTACTTC. Its translation is CSAREGQGGFEQYF.

CDR3 bases: TGCGCCAGCAGCATCCAGCGAGGGGACTCTGAAGCTTTCTTT. Its protein product is CASSIQRGDSEAFF. The rearrangement joins TRBV5-1 to TRBJ1-1; tentatively, D is TRBD1 (5 bases). Germline V gene data show CDR1 as SGHRS and CDR2 as YFSETQ. The CDR3 spans 14 residues. Deletions cut 4 bases from V and 6 bases from J, with 16 bases between.

This clonotype was detected many times. The V gene is TRBV27, the J gene TRBJ1-4, with unresolved D. Germline V gene sequence: CDR1 MNHEY, CDR2 SMNVEV (reference sequence). Trimming stripped 5 bases from V and 7 bases from J, with 11 bases between. The CDR3 length is 13 residues. The CDR3 DNA reads TGTGCCAGCAGTCCCCGGCGTCCTGAAAAACTGTTTTTT. It encodes CASSPRRPEKLFF.

V gene TRBV20-1 combines with J gene TRBJ2-1; TRBD2 matches at 11 bases. TRBJ2-7 matches the DNA end more closely, so the J call is doubtful. CDR3 length equals 15 residues. Per germline, CDR1 DFQATT and CDR2 SNEGSKA (reference sequence). The CDR3 region is CSASEGLAAYNEQYF. Written as DNA, the CDR3 is TGCAGTGCTAGTGAGGGACTAGCGGCCTACAATGAGCAGTACTTC.

About this clonotype: Being one base from a much bigger clone, this may be a read error. The chain carries TRBV12-3 or TRBV12-4 and TRBJ2-2; 7 nucleotides line up with TRBD2. The CDR3 runs 14 residues. With V trimmed by 5 bases and J by 7 bases, 7 bases remained unmatched. The CDR3 coding sequence is TGTGCCAGCAGTGCGGGGGTTACGGTCGGGGAGCTGTTTTTT. Translated, it gives CASSAGVTVGELFF.

This clonotype has a count of ten or more. J is TRBJ1-4 and V is TRBV7-6, with 7 bases lining up with TRBD1. The CDR3 loop spans 17 amino acids. V was clipped by 4 bases and J by 4 bases; unmatched bases: 12. Germline assignment: CDR1 SGHVS and CDR2 FNYEAQ. Here the CDR3 DNA reads TGTGCCAGCAGCTCACACAAACAGGGGCTAAGTAATGAAAAACTGTTTTTT. Its translation is CASSSHKQGLSNEKLFF.

The chain employs TRBV3-1 and TRBJ2-7, with D possibly being TRBD1 or TRBD2 (6 bases each). Deletions cut 1 base from V and 9 bases from J, with 13 bases between. The CDR3 sequence is 13 residues long. Germline V gene lookup returns CDR1 LGHDT and CDR2 YNNKEL (reference sequence). The CDR3 reads CASSQGGGRRQYF. CDR3 nucleotides: TGTGCCAGCAGCCAAGGAGGGGGGCGGAGGCAGTACTTC.

CDR3 coding DNA: TGTGCCAGCAGTTTAAGGCAGGGCAAAGCGCCTGAAGCTTTCTTT. Encoded protein: CASSLRQGKAPEAFF. The chain carries TRBV12-3 or TRBV12-4 and TRBJ1-1, with D maybe TRBD1 (5 bases). This CDR3 has 15 residues. V lost 2 bases and J 6 bases, leaving 16 bases between the germline ends.

A word on this clonotype: The junction does not match germline at one end; this may be a read error. This chain links TRBV6-5 with TRBJ1-2; D may be TRBD1 (5 bases). The length of the CDR3 is 15 residues. Germline V gene sequence: CDR1 MNHEY, CDR2 SVGAGI. This CDR3 is CASGWGTGPNYDYTF. The CDR3 region has the DNA TGTGCCAGCGGTTGGGGGACCGGACCTAACTATGACTACACCTTC.

This chain links TRBV11-2 with TRBJ2-5; a possible D gene is TRBD1 (5 bases). The J call may be incorrect, as the DNA end agrees better with TRBJ2-7. CDR3 length equals 14 residues. Germline-derived CDR1 and CDR2 are SGHAT and FQNNGV. The DNA for the CDR3 is TGTGCCAGCAGTAGAGACAGAAACGGACGCGAGCAGTACTTC. This translates into CASSRDRNGREQYF.

The CDR3 sequence is CASSLTSANTGELFF. CDR3 in DNA: TGTGCCAGCAGCCTCACTAGTGCGAACACCGGGGAGCTGTTTTTT. The chain joins TRBV7-2 to TRBJ2-2, with TRBD2 as a possible D gene (5 bases). CDR1 is SGHTA, CDR2 FQGNSA, per germline. Trimming shortened V by 5 bases and J by 0 bases, and 10 bases separated the two germline ends. The CDR3 consists of 15 residues.

This clonotype has ten or more counts. CDR3 residues: CASTGGTEAFF. DNA for the CDR3: TGTGCCAGCACTGGCGGGACTGAAGCTTTCTTT. The V gene is TRBV6-5, the J gene TRBJ1-1; unclear D gene. This CDR3 is built from 11 residues. V was clipped by 7 bases and J by 5 bases, with 8 bases between them. Germline loops: CDR1 MNHEY, CDR2 SVGAGI.

This clonotype appeared many times. The chain couples TRBV29-1 to TRBJ1-4, with 8 bases identical to TRBD1. This CDR3 has 13 residues. Per germline, CDR1 SQVTM and CDR2 ANQGSEA. V shed 7 bases and J 7 bases; nucleotides not matched to a gene: 8. CDR3 sequence: CSGQGAGGEKLFF. The DNA for the CDR3 is TGCAGCGGCCAGGGGGCCGGCGGTGAAAAACTGTTTTTT.

This clonotype was picked up many times. The chain has TRBV3-1 and TRBJ2-1, with D uncertain. Germline loops: CDR1 LGHDT, CDR2 YNNKEL (reference sequence). The CDR3 runs to 12 residues. V shed 0 bases and J shed 11 bases, with 8 bases lying between them. CDR3 region: CASSQDWVKQFF. In DNA, the CDR3 is TGTGCCAGCAGCCAAGATTGGGTGAAGCAGTTCTTC.

This clonotype turned up a few times. The rearrangement links TRBV30 to TRBJ1-1, with no clear D. The V end was cut by 4 bases, the J end by 2 bases, with 14 bases between. The CDR3 is 14 residues long. Per the germline V gene, CDR1 is GTSNPN and CDR2 is SVGIG (reference sequence). CDR3 sequence: CAWKGNTDNTEAFF. Here the CDR3 DNA reads TGTGCCTGGAAAGGGAACACGGACAACACTGAAGCTTTCTTT.

This clonotype occurred many times. The chain carries TRBV27 and TRBJ2-7, with a possible D match to TRBD1 (6 bases). Germline V gives CDR1 MNHEY, CDR2 SMNVEV (reference sequence). CDR3 length equals 15 residues. Between the trimmed V and J ends, which lost 5 bases and 3 bases, there was a span of 17 bases. CDR3 protein: CASSERQGTYYEQYF. The CDR3 DNA reads TGTGCCAGCAGTGAAAGGCAGGGGACATACTACGAGCAGTACTTC.

The rearrangement links TRBV7-2 to TRBJ2-2, with TRBD2 identical over 9 bases. The germline V gene has CDR1 SGHTA and CDR2 FQGNSA. V lost 6 bases, J lost 8 bases, and 10 bases stayed unmatched. The CDR3 sequence is 15 residues long. The CDR3: CASSLGGGAVGELFF. CDR3 nucleotide sequence: TGTGCCAGCAGTCTCGGCGGGGGGGCCGTGGGGGAGCTGTTTTTT.